The 6 T cell receptor beta chains below come from one sample, sequenced in a study of CD8+ T cells in alopecia areata (dated by TCRdb to 2017 to 2018). The library was obtained by the immunoSEQ multiplex PCR assay. To provide template for TCR sequencing, every sample had RNA extracted and reverse transcribed into cDNA. Drawn from immuneACCESS, this table holds only the in-frame rearrangements with V and J called that TCRdb kept. Clones are partly lost; checked studies trace under half to an unresolved V gene and leave the rest unexplained. The table for this sample lists under 350,000 clones; about 62% of them were counted only once. The top ten constitute around 1.7% of the sample. The time point label, as the study defines it: around 24 weeks on oral tofacitinib. The treatment or condition tag for this specimen amounts to: oral pan-JAK inhibitor, 5-10 mg twice daily. This sample comprised CD4+ T cells sorted from blood, obtained at week 24, from a patient treated with tofacitinib. The receptors were sampled from a human donor with alopecia areata.

The genes are TRBV15 and TRBJ1-5, with TRBD1 matching over 7 bases. V shed 2 bases, J shed 6 bases, and the junction held 7 bases outside the gene matches. This CDR3 has 15 amino acids. Germline V CDR1 and CDR2: LNHNV, YYDKDF (reference sequence). The CDR3 DNA reads as TGTGCCACCAGCAGACTAGACAGGGAAAGTCAGCCCCAGCATTTT. This codes for CATSRLDRESQPQHF.

The gene calls are TRBV29-1 and TRBJ2-4; D is undetermined. From germline, CDR1 is SQVTM and CDR2 ANQGSEA. Trimming cost V 1 base and J 6 bases, with 7 bases left between them. The CDR3 is made up of 12 amino acids. The CDR3 loop reads CSVEVLRNIQYF. The CDR3 DNA sequence: TGCAGCGTTGAAGTTCTCAGAAACATTCAGTACTTC.

The gene calls are TRBV15 and TRBJ1-2, with no clear D. V was clipped by 6 bases and J by 6 bases, with 11 bases between them. There are 12 residues in the CDR3. Germline lookup yields CDR1 LNHNV and CDR2 YYDKDF (reference sequence). The CDR3 DNA is TGTGCCACCAGTCGCCGTGGGGATGGCTACACCTTC. This sequence encodes CATSRRGDGYTF.

This clone occurred a few times. The chain has TRBV2 and TRBJ2-5; D gene uncertain. The CDR3 is 12 residues long. Germline V CDR1 and CDR2: SNHLY, FYNNEI. V was trimmed by 7 bases and J by 5 bases, leaving 11 bases between them. The CDR3 is CASTRLRETQYF. CDR3 in DNA: TGTGCCAGCACAAGGCTCAGGGAGACCCAGTACTTC.

The chain is built from TRBV29-1 and TRBJ1-5, with D perhaps TRBD1 (5 bases). The germline CDR1 and CDR2 sequences are SQVTM and ANQGSEA. Deletions cut 1 base from V and 6 bases from J, with 10 bases between. The CDR3 totals 13 residues. The CDR3 DNA reads as TGCAGCGTTGAAGCCGGGGGTGGTCAGCCCCAGCATTTT. Its protein is CSVEAGGGQPQHF.

This clone was picked up a small number of times. The CDR3 is CASSLGTGNYEQYF. CDR3 DNA: TGTGCCAGTAGTCTCGGGACAGGAAACTACGAGCAGTACTTC. The chain uses TRBV19 and TRBJ2-7; 8 bases match TRBD1. Trimming cost V 5 bases and J 3 bases; bases outside gene matches: 6. CDR3 size: 14 residues. CDR1 LNHDA and CDR2 SQIVND come from the germline V gene (reference sequence).